These 2 T cell receptor beta chains share one sample of origin, sequenced in a study of blood T cell repertoires in COVID-19. Here immunoSEQ multiplex PCR was the method, and the copy in TCRdb shows in-frame clones only, minus some. Of about 250,000 clones detected, around 83% appear once; the ten largest clones hold around 5%. Specimen: PBMCs or T cells enriched from blood (not recorded which). The source of these receptors is a man aged 40-49 years who had been exposed to COVID-19.

The chain couples TRBV5-1 to TRBJ2-5, with TRBD2 as a possible D gene (6 bases). This CDR3 contains 14 residues. V lost 4 bases and J 1 base, leaving 11 bases between the germline ends. In germline, CDR1 is SGHRS, CDR2 YFSETQ. The CDR3 reads CASSAVAAQETQYF. CDR3 DNA sequence: TGCGCCAGCAGCGCCGTAGCGGCCCAAGAGACCCAGTACTTC.

The chain has TRBV3-1 (or the pseudogene TRBV3-2) and TRBJ2-5, with D perhaps matching TRBD2 (7 bases). This CDR3 region has 14 residues. Germline loops: CDR1 LGHDT, CDR2 YNNKEL (reference sequence). Trimming cost V 6 bases and J 4 bases, with 15 bases left between them. CDR3 DNA: TGTGCCAGCAGAAGGGGGGGCTTGGGAGAGACCCAGTACTTC. It yields the protein CASRRGGLGETQYF.